This note documents a single T cell receptor beta chain sequence. What it binds is unknown. With 7 bases removed from V and 0 bases from J, the gap between germline ends came to 14 bases. CDR3 length: 16 amino acids. Germline V gene sequence: CDR1 SGHDT, CDR2 YYEEEE. The time point denotes: week 47, end of study. The content of each vaccine dose was 300 ug of mutant IDH1 20-mer peptide, and topical imiquimod accompanied it. Sequencing used immunoSEQ multiplex PCR; TCRdb keeps in-frame clones, though not all of them. The repertoire has some 12,000 clones, roughly four fifths of them found once; the top ten carry 15% to 20%. The data derive from a study of a mutant IDH1 vaccine in newly diagnosed glioma. Study-wide context: Onset of vaccination occurred 4-6 weeks following radiotherapy alone, or with temozolomide cycles. Previous care, which was radiotherapy, temozolomide, or both, most often involved both. Treated patients showed a male proportion of around 62%, a female proportion of about 40%, and a mean age of around 39 years. Study-wide points: Apparently, pseudoprogression bore no relation to changes among the top peripheral T cell clonotypes.

This receptor was obtained from a young man with glioma. The sequencing used PBMCs, collected from a glioma patient whose treatment included an IDH1 peptide vaccine. This sequence joins TRBV5-6 and TRBJ2-6; D remains ambiguous. The CDR3 sequence: CASCPFISSGANVLTF. CDR3 in DNA: TGTGCCAGCTGCCCGTTTATTTCCTCTGGGGCCAACGTCCTGACTTTC. Drawing the rest from reference TRBV5-6 and TRBJ2-6, the complete variable domain is DAGVTQSPTHLIKTRGQQVTLRCSPKSGHDTVSWYQQALGQGPQFIFQYYEEEERQRGNFPDRFSGHQFPNYSSELNVNALLLGDSALYLCASCPFISSGANVLTFGAGSRLTVL.